Presented here are 17 T cell receptor beta chains from one specimen sequenced in a study of control samples from healthy donors and cancer patients. Profiling relied on immunoSEQ multiplex PCR, and the TCRdb table lists in-frame clones only, not all of them. The profile shows 130,000 or so clones, around nine tenths of them singletons. Sequenced sample: blood. These receptors originate from a man aged 50 or older in good health.

The chain joins TRBV30 to TRBJ2-5; TRBD2 matches at 12 bases. The CDR3 covers 17 residues. The ends lost 7 bases at V and 2 bases at J; junction bases unmatched: 14. Germline loops: CDR1 GTSNPN, CDR2 SVGIG (reference sequence). CDR3 in DNA: TGTGCCTCCCGATTCCCGGCTAGCGGGGGGGTTCAAGAGACCCAGTACTTC. It yields the protein CASRFPASGGVQETQYF.

The rearrangement uses TRBV7-9 and TRBJ2-7, with a possible D match to TRBD1 (6 bases). Trimming removed 4 bases at V and 11 bases at J, with 18 bases between. From germline, CDR1 is SEHNR and CDR2 FQNEAQ (reference sequence). The CDR3 spans 13 residues. Written as DNA, the CDR3 is TGTGCCAGCAGCTACCAACAGGGAGCGAGAAAGTACTTC. This codes for CASSYQQGARKYF.

This clone was seen only a few times. The V and J genes are TRBV5-1 and TRBJ2-1; D call uncertain. There are 12 residues in the CDR3. The V gene lost 0 bases and the J gene lost 13 bases, with 11 bases spanning the gap. Germline CDR1 and CDR2: SGHRS and YFSETQ. CDR3 loop: CASSLGSERQFF. The CDR3, as DNA: TGCGCCAGCAGCTTGGGGTCCGAACGACAGTTCTTC. Complete variable domain (other parts from reference TRBV5-1 and TRBJ2-1): KAGVTQTPRYLIKTRGQQVTLSCSPISGHRSVSWYQQTPGQGLQFLFEYFSETQRNKGNFPGRFSGRQFSNSRSEMNVSTLELGDSALYLCASSLGSERQFFGPGTRLTVL.

V gene TRBV18 combines with J gene TRBJ1-3; a possible D gene is TRBD1 (5 bases). V shed 3 bases and J shed 0 bases, with 18 bases lying between them. This CDR3 is built from 18 residues. CDR1 and CDR2 (germline): KGHSH, LQKENI. The CDR3 DNA is TGTGCCAGCTCACCGAGCGCACCCGGCGGGGGCTCTGGAAACACCATATATTTT. Translating it yields CASSPSAPGGGSGNTIYF.

Concerning this clone: Since no conserved phenylalanine or tryptophan closes the CDR3, a read error is the likely cause. No DNA is shown, since the ends of the CDR3 on it are uncertain; the CDR3 is the one TCRdb lists. The chain combines TRBV2 with TRBJ2-7; TRBD2 reflects the table's D call only, with no check against the DNA. Germline loops: CDR1 SNHLY, CDR2 FYNNEI. Both ends counted, the CDR3 spans 13 residues. CDR3: CASSEARWGALSL.

V is TRBV29-1 and J is TRBJ2-5, with 11 bases lining up with TRBD1. The J segment lost 5 bases and the V segment lost 4 bases, leaving 6 bases of the junction unmatched. The germline V gene encodes CDR1 SQVTM and CDR2 ANQGSEA. This CDR3 is built from 14 residues. CDR3 in DNA: TGCAGCGTTGGAAGGACAGGGGGCGTCGAGACCCAGTACTTC. As protein: CSVGRTGGVETQYF.

The V and J genes are TRBV24-1 and TRBJ1-1; the D is unclear. The CDR3 is 14 amino acids. Germline V gene sequence: CDR1 KGHDR, CDR2 SFDVKD. V lost 7 bases and J lost 1, with 12 bases in between. CDR3: CATRGRAENTEAFF. In nucleotides, the CDR3 is TGTGCCACCAGAGGTAGGGCAGAGAACACTGAAGCTTTCTTT.

V gene TRBV6-5 combines with J gene TRBJ2-6; D not certain. Germline lookup yields CDR1 MNHEY and CDR2 SVGAGI. The V gene lost 7 bases and the J gene lost 3 bases, with 7 bases spanning the gap. This CDR3 is built from 13 residues. The CDR3 DNA is TGTGCCAGCATTAGAAGTGGGGCCAACGTCCTGACTTTC. This encodes CASIRSGANVLTF.

Only one count was recorded for this clone. V gene TRBV7-2 combines with J gene TRBJ2-2; TRBD2 agrees at 8 bases. V lost 5 bases, J lost 0 bases, and 5 bases stayed unmatched. The CDR3 covers 16 residues. Germline V gives CDR1 SGHTA, CDR2 FQGNSA. CDR3 coding DNA: TGTGCCAGCAGCCCGGGGGGGCAGTCGAACACCGGGGAGCTGTTTTTT. Its translation is CASSPGGQSNTGELFF.

V is TRBV6-5 and J is TRBJ2-2; perhaps TRBD1 as D (5 bases). V dropped 3 bases and J dropped 0 bases, with 8 bases sitting between them. CDR1 and CDR2 (germline): MNHEY, SVGAGI. The CDR3 is 15 amino acids. In nucleotides, the CDR3 is TGTGCCAGCAGTTATAGGGGCCCGAACACCGGGGAGCTGTTTTTT. As protein: CASSYRGPNTGELFF.

The rearrangement uses TRBV7-9 and TRBJ1-4; possibly TRBD1 for D (6 bases). The germline gives CDR1 SEHNR, CDR2 FQNEAQ (reference sequence). The CDR3 runs to 14 residues. V lost 6 bases to trimming and J lost 5 bases, with 13 bases between them. As DNA, the CDR3 is TGTGCCAGCAGAGAGGAGGGGGGGAATGAAAAACTGTTTTTT. It yields the protein CASREEGGNEKLFF.

The chain employs TRBV28 and TRBJ2-3, with D unresolved. The CDR3 is 12 residues long. Germline-derived CDR1 and CDR2 are MDHEN and SYDVKM. The V end lost 6 bases, the J end lost 0 bases, and 4 bases lay between the germline ends. The CDR3 spells CASSPSTDTQYF. For the CDR3, the DNA is TGTGCCAGCAGCCCCAGCACAGATACGCAGTATTTT.

This chain connects TRBV6-6 to TRBJ2-1; a possible D gene is TRBD1 (5 bases). CDR1 and CDR2 from the germline V gene are MNHNY and SVGAGI (reference sequence). The CDR3 extends over 12 amino acids. With 5 bases removed from V and 5 bases from J, the gap between germline ends came to 7 bases. CDR3 sequence: CASSRQHNEQFF. As DNA, the CDR3 is TGTGCCAGCAGTAGACAGCACAATGAGCAGTTCTTC.

The chain combines TRBV11-2 with TRBJ1-6; no reliable D call. CDR3 size: 18 residues. CDR1 and CDR2 from the germline V gene are SGHAT and FQNNGV. V shed 5 bases and J shed 0 bases, with 17 bases lying between them. The CDR3 spells CASSLPEDRSSYNSPLHF. The CDR3 bases are TGTGCCAGCAGCCTACCAGAGGACCGAAGCTCCTATAATTCACCCCTCCACTTT.

This clone was recorded a few times. J is TRBJ2-3 and V is TRBV6-6; 8 nucleotides agree with TRBD1. Germline V CDR1 and CDR2: MNHNY, SVGAGI (reference sequence). V was clipped by 4 bases and J by 0 bases; unmatched bases: 3. CDR3 length equals 15 residues. CDR3 nucleotides: TGTGCCAGCAGTTCGGGACAGGTTAGCACAGATACGCAGTATTTT. Translated, it gives CASSSGQVSTDTQYF.

This chain links TRBV9 with TRBJ1-3; the D is unclear. The V end lost 0 bases, the J end lost 2 bases, and 9 bases lay between the germline ends. The V gene's germline CDR1 is SGDLS and CDR2 YYNGEE. The CDR3 consists of 15 residues. The CDR3 protein is CASSVELGTGNTIYF. CDR3 in DNA: TGTGCCAGCAGCGTAGAGTTAGGGACTGGAAACACCATATATTTT. The full variable domain, completed using reference TRBV9 and TRBJ1-3, is DSGVTQTPKHLITATGQRVTLRCSPRSGDLSVYWYQQSLDQGLQFLIQYYNGEERAKGNILERFSAQQFPDLHSELNLSSLELGDSALYFCASSVELGTGNTIYFGEGSWLTVV.

The V and J genes are TRBV5-1 and TRBJ2-7; D possibly corresponds to TRBD2 (5 bases). The V end was cut by 2 bases, the J end by 3 bases, with 9 bases between. CDR1 SGHRS and CDR2 YFSETQ come from the germline V gene. The CDR3 covers 13 residues. The CDR3 is CASSFDRDYEQYF. The CDR3 DNA reads TGCGCCAGCAGCTTTGACCGGGACTACGAGCAGTACTTC.